A selection of T cell receptor beta chains follows, all from one sample in a study of shared clonotypes between healthy human individuals. The table came from immunoSEQ multiplex PCR; TCRdb's copy has only in-frame clones and leaves some out. Among around 2.1 million clones listed, roughly 91% were seen once. Sequenced: naive CD8+ T cells from PBMCs. The receptors stem from a man aged 18 to 35 in good health. Some clones in this sample may be carry-over from other donors' samples. CDR3s include the opening cysteine and the closing phenylalanine or tryptophan. The order of the fields is D gene, V gene, CDR3 length, J gene, CDR3 protein. A D gene is named only where the DNA matches it firmly.

D gene: -
V gene: TRBV11-2
CDR3 length: 13
J gene: TRBJ2-7
CDR3 protein: CASSPSEYYEQYF

D gene: -
V gene: TRBV25-1
CDR3 length: 14
J gene: TRBJ2-2
CDR3 protein: CASSESGSTGELFF

D gene: -
V gene: TRBV2
CDR3 length: 15
J gene: TRBJ1-5
CDR3 protein: CASSDVGVPNQPQHF

D gene: -
V gene: TRBV28
CDR3 length: 15
J gene: TRBJ2-1
CDR3 protein: CASSRYEGSYNEQFF

D gene: -
V gene: TRBV30
CDR3 length: 14
J gene: TRBJ1-5
CDR3 protein: CAWSEGQGNQPQHF

D gene: -
V gene: TRBV6-1
CDR3 length: 16
J gene: TRBJ2-2
CDR3 protein: CASSDIGHRPDGELFF

D gene: -
V gene: TRBV7-6
CDR3 length: 13
J gene: TRBJ2-7
CDR3 protein: CASSLGQITEQYF

D gene: -
V gene: TRBV15
CDR3 length: 14
J gene: TRBJ1-5
CDR3 protein: CATGSRYSNQPQHF

D gene: -
V gene: TRBV19
CDR3 length: 13
J gene: TRBJ2-4
CDR3 protein: CATSDTPKNIQYF

D gene: TRBD1
V gene: TRBV5-5
CDR3 length: 15
J gene: TRBJ2-1
CDR3 protein: CASSETGASYNEQFF

D gene: TRBD1
V gene: TRBV27
CDR3 length: 15
J gene: TRBJ2-5
CDR3 protein: CASSWVTGPRETQYF

D gene: -
V gene: TRBV7-9
CDR3 length: 13
J gene: TRBJ2-1
CDR3 protein: CASSSGLNNEQFF

D gene: -
V gene: TRBV7-2
CDR3 length: 17
J gene: TRBJ1-3
CDR3 protein: CASSQSTGFYSGNTIYF

D gene: -
V gene: TRBV29-1
CDR3 length: 11
J gene: TRBJ1-1
CDR3 protein: CSVGRGPEAFF

D gene: TRBD2
V gene: TRBV7-9
CDR3 length: 16
J gene: TRBJ2-1
CDR3 protein: CASSHRLAGDLNEQFF